This TCR beta chain originates from a study of cytomegalovirus exposure and HLA in healthy donors. PCR primers comprised 60 Vbeta and 13 Jbeta primers. Measured with immunoSEQ multiplex PCR; TCRdb has only the in-frame clones, and not every one. The sample features tens of thousands of clones, with more than 9% in its top ten. This CDR3 contains 14 residues. The germline V and J ends were trimmed by 4 bases and 8 bases, with 14 bases remaining between them. The germline V gene encodes CDR1 SNHLY and CDR2 FYNNEI. The receptor comes from a woman in her fifties or sixties in good health and CMV-seropositive. The source material was PBMCs. V and J are TRBV2 and TRBJ1-4; D is unclear. The CDR3 bases are TGTGCCAGCAGTGTAGAAAGACTGGAGGAAAAACTGTTTTTT. This encodes CASSVERLEEKLFF.